Following are 16 T cell receptor beta chains from one sample sequenced in a study of T cells in Graves' hyperthyroidism and ophthalmopathy. Amplified regions were TCR beta CDR3 sequences from RNA transcripts. When the TCR CDR3 underwent first-round RT-PCR, the HTBI primer set was used. TCRdb reprocessed the multiplex PCR reads with MiXCR, giving one entry per CDR3 protein. The table lists fewer than 650,000 distinct CDR3 sequences, about 14% of them singletons, with under 7% in the top ten. Sequencing was done on a sample of blood. The source is a woman aged 25 to 39 with Graves' hyperthyroidism that later progressed to Graves' ophthalmopathy.

The table lists this clonotype with many counts. The chain employs TRBV20-1 and TRBJ2-1; 8 bases align to TRBD2. V shed 3 bases and J 2 bases; nucleotides not matched to a gene: 6. Germline CDR1 and CDR2: DFQATT and SNEGSKA (reference sequence). The CDR3 is 15 amino acids. The CDR3 DNA is TGCAGTGCTAGGGTAACTAGCGGAACCTACAATGAGCAGTTCTTC. Protein: CSARVTSGTYNEQFF.

This clonotype came up many times. The chain has TRBV7-3 and TRBJ2-5; a possible D gene is TRBD1 (6 bases). CDR3 length equals 14 residues. V was pared by 5 bases and J by 4 bases, with 14 bases between. Germline-derived CDR1 and CDR2 are SGHTA and FQGTGA. DNA for the CDR3: TGTGCCAGCAGCCCTGGACAGTCTGGAGAGACCCAGTACTTC. Its translation: CASSPGQSGETQYF.

This clonotype was seen more than once but under ten times. The V call is TRBV2, the J call TRBJ2-5; D gene ambiguous. The V gene lost 1 base and the J gene lost 5 bases, with 8 bases spanning the gap. CDR3 length: 13 amino acids. CDR1 is SNHLY and CDR2 is FYNNEI in the germline V gene. The chain's CDR3 is CASSEGAHETQYF. The CDR3 nucleotides are TGTGCCAGCAGTGAAGGCGCCCATGAGACCCAGTACTTC.

Only a few counts were recorded for this clonotype. The chain employs TRBV6-1 and TRBJ1-5; tentatively, D is TRBD1 (6 bases). This CDR3 is 15 amino acids long. Trimming removed 4 bases at V and 1 base at J, with 11 bases between. CDR1 and CDR2 from the germline V gene are MNHNS and SASEGT. The CDR3 here is CASSGHRASNQPQHF. In DNA, the CDR3 is TGTGCCAGCAGTGGTCACAGGGCGAGCAATCAGCCCCAGCATTTT.

This clonotype was seen a handful of times. This chain joins TRBV20-1 and TRBJ1-4, with 11 bases identical to TRBD1. This CDR3 region has 13 residues. The trim removed 7 bases at V and 7 bases at J, leaving 5 bases unmatched. Looked up from germline, CDR1 is DFQATT and CDR2 is SNEGSKA (reference sequence). CDR3 nucleotide sequence: TGCAGTGTCCCGGGACAGGGGGGTGAAAAACTGTTTTTT. Amino acid sequence: CSVPGQGGEKLFF.

In this sample, this clonotype turned up many times. The rearrangement links TRBV6-2 or TRBV6-3 to TRBJ1-2; D is unclear. Per germline, CDR1 MNHEY and CDR2 SVGEGT. With 5 bases removed from V and 8 bases from J, the gap between germline ends came to 12 bases. This CDR3 is 12 amino acids long. The CDR3 DNA reads as TGTGCCAGCAGTCCCCCAGGAATCGGCTACACCTTC. This gives the protein CASSPPGIGYTF.

In nucleotides, the CDR3 is TGTGCCAGCAGCTTAAACCGGGTCTCTAAGGTGGGGGACACTGAAGCTTTCTTT. Encoded protein: CASSLNRVSKVGDTEAFF. V and J are TRBV7-9 and TRBJ1-1; D perhaps matches TRBD1 (5 bases). The germline V and J ends were trimmed by 2 bases and 3 bases, with 22 bases remaining between them. CDR1 and CDR2 (germline): SEHNR, FQNEAQ (reference sequence). CDR3 size: 18 residues. The full variable domain, completed using reference TRBV7-9 and TRBJ1-1, is DTGVSQNPRHKITKRGQNVTFRCDPISEHNRLYWYRQTLGQGPEFLTYFQNEAQLEKSRLLSDRFSAERPKGSFSTLEIQRTEQGDSAMYLCASSLNRVSKVGDTEAFFGQGTRLTVV.

This clonotype occurred a few times. One end of the junction does not line up with germline, which may come from a read error. The V call is TRBV7-6, the J call TRBJ2-7, with TRBD2 as a possible D gene (5 bases). The CDR3 spans 16 residues. Germline V CDR1 and CDR2: SGHVS, FNYEAQ. In DNA form, the CDR3 reads TGTGCCAGCAACTTAGAGGCGTTAGCCGGAGGCTACGAGCAGTACTTC. It encodes CASNLEALAGGYEQYF.

This clonotype was detected only a few times. This rearrangement joins TRBV15 to TRBJ1-4, with no clear D. V dropped 0 bases and J dropped 8 bases, with 10 bases sitting between them. The length of the CDR3 is 14 residues. From germline, CDR1 is LNHNV and CDR2 YYDKDF (reference sequence). CDR3: CATSRDLGREKLFF. The CDR3 coding sequence is TGTGCCACCAGCAGAGATCTTGGCAGGGAAAAACTGTTTTTT.

On this clonotype: Just one base apart from a much larger clone, this may be a read error. The chain is built from TRBV24-1 and TRBJ1-1; TRBD1 might be the D (5 bases). This CDR3 region has 12 residues. Germline V lookup: CDR1 KGHDR, CDR2 SFDVKD. In DNA form, the CDR3 reads TGTGCCGCCAGTGATTTCCAGGGCGGGGCTTTCTTT. Its translation is CAASDFQGGAFF.

The chain links TRBV5-6 to TRBJ1-1, with D unclear. CDR1 is SGHDT and CDR2 is YYEEEE in the germline V gene. This CDR3 region has 12 residues. V was trimmed by 3 bases and J by 8 bases, leaving 11 bases between them. CDR3 amino acids: CASSYIGPEAFF. CDR3 bases: TGTGCCAGCAGCTACATCGGTCCCGAAGCTTTCTTT. Using reference TRBV5-6 and TRBJ1-1 for the parts outside the CDR3, the full variable domain is DAGVTQSPTHLIKTRGQQVTLRCSPKSGHDTVSWYQQALGQGPQFIFQYYEEEERQRGNFPDRFSGHQFPNYSSELNVNALLLGDSALYLCASSYIGPEAFFGQGTRLTVV.

The table lists this clonotype with a few counts. This rearrangement joins TRBV7-9 to TRBJ2-1; a possible D gene is TRBD1 (6 bases). Germline loops: CDR1 SEHNR, CDR2 FQNEAQ (reference sequence). V gave up 2 bases and J gave up 4 bases, with 30 bases separating them. This CDR3 is 21 amino acids long. DNA for the CDR3: TGTGCCAGCAGCTTACCCCCCCCGTCCCTCGAAGACAGGACTCAATACAATGAGCAGTTCTTC. Translating it yields CASSLPPPSLEDRTQYNEQFF.

This chain uses TRBV20-1 with TRBJ1-5, with D perhaps matching TRBD1 (5 bases). Trimming pared 0 bases from V and 0 bases from J, leaving 12 bases between. The CDR3 is made up of 16 amino acids. Germline loops: CDR1 DFQATT, CDR2 SNEGSKA (reference sequence). The CDR3 nucleotides read TGCAGTGCTAGAGAGGGGGGTTGGGATAGCAATCAGCCCCAGCATTTT. Encoded protein: CSAREGGWDSNQPQHF.

This clonotype was recorded at least ten times. J is TRBJ1-5 and V is TRBV19, with D hard to call. Germline loops: CDR1 LNHDA, CDR2 SQIVND (reference sequence). V lost 0 bases and J lost 11, with 17 bases in between. This CDR3 has 15 residues. The CDR3, as DNA: TGTGCCAGTAGTATAGAACTGCGTGAACAATCAGCCCAGCATTTT. Protein sequence: CASSIELREQSAQHF.

This clonotype was seen repeatedly, ten times or more. The genes are TRBV5-1 and TRBJ1-2, with D perhaps TRBD1 (5 bases). The ends were cut back, 1 base at V and 7 bases at J, with 14 bases in the middle. The CDR3 is 14 amino acids. The germline gives CDR1 SGHRS, CDR2 YFSETQ. Here the CDR3 DNA reads TGCGCCAGCAGCTTGTATCAGGGTAGCGGTGGCTACACCTTC. Translated, it gives CASSLYQGSGGYTF.

The sample holds many counts of this clonotype. The rearrangement links TRBV30 to TRBJ2-1; possibly TRBD1 or TRBD2 for D (5 bases each). The CDR3 covers 14 residues. Trimming left V 5 bases short and J 6 bases short, with 17 bases between. Germline V gene data show CDR1 as GTSNPN and CDR2 as SVGIG (reference sequence). Here the CDR3 reads CAWGGLGEPNEQFF. In nucleotides, the CDR3 is TGTGCCTGGGGGGGTCTTGGGGAACCCAATGAGCAGTTCTTC.